The 24 T cell receptor beta chains reported below all come from one sample, sequenced in a study of blood T cell repertoires in COVID-19. TCRdb's copy holds only in-frame clones and misses some; the assay was immunoSEQ multiplex PCR. Among about 370,000 clones, 75% to 90% were seen once, and the ten largest hold roughly 1%. The source material was PBMCs or T cells enriched from blood (not recorded which). The receptor set was obtained from a man between 18 and 35 years old who had recovered from COVID-19.

The CDR3 is CASTEVNSWETQYF. The CDR3 coding sequence is TGCGCCAGCACGGAGGTTAACAGCTGGGAGACCCAGTACTTC. The chain couples TRBV5-1 to TRBJ2-5; a possible D gene is TRBD2 (5 bases). CDR3 length: 14 residues. The germline CDR1 and CDR2 sequences are SGHRS and YFSETQ. V was clipped by 6 bases and J by 5 bases, with 17 bases between them.

This clone appeared once. The rearrangement uses TRBV24-1 and TRBJ2-1, with TRBD2 matching 8 bases. The CDR3 runs 16 residues. CDR1 is KGHDR, CDR2 SFDVKD, per germline. Trimming cost V 2 bases and J 6 bases; bases outside gene matches: 8. The CDR3: CATSDSSSGRVNEQFF. The DNA of the CDR3 is TGTGCCACCAGTGATTCTTCAAGCGGGAGAGTCAATGAGCAGTTCTTC.

The chain has TRBV28 and TRBJ2-1, with TRBD2 identical over 11 bases. V lost 3 bases to trimming and J lost 11 bases; unmatched junction nucleotides: 12. CDR1 and CDR2 (germline): MDHEN, SYDVKM. The CDR3 runs to 16 residues. CDR3 in amino acids: CASSFKFSSGRPKQFF. The CDR3, as DNA: TGTGCCAGCAGTTTCAAATTTTCTAGCGGGAGGCCAAAGCAGTTCTTC.

The V and J genes are TRBV5-6 and TRBJ2-5; 11 nucleotides agree with TRBD2. The CDR3 is made up of 18 amino acids. V shed 2 bases and J 5 bases; nucleotides not matched to a gene: 14. Germline CDR1 is SGHDT and CDR2 is YYEEEE. CDR3 protein: CASSFKTSGTLARETQYF. CDR3 nucleotides: TGTGCCAGCAGCTTTAAGACTAGCGGGACCCTGGCCCGGGAGACCCAGTACTTC.

The V call is TRBV7-9, the J call TRBJ1-5, with a weak D call TRBD1 (6 bases). V was shortened by 5 bases and J by 5 bases, with 13 bases between the two germline ends. The CDR3 sequence is 14 residues long. Germline loops: CDR1 SEHNR, CDR2 FQNEAQ (reference sequence). CDR3 coding DNA: TGTGCCAGCAGCGGGCTAGGGGGATATCAGCCCCAGCATTTT. Protein: CASSGLGGYQPQHF.

The V call is TRBV14, the J call TRBJ2-1; TRBD1 matches 9 bases. With 4 bases clipped from V and 5 bases from J, the junction kept 6 bases outside the gene matches. The CDR3 consists of 15 residues. Germline V gene sequence: CDR1 SGHDN, CDR2 FVKESK. The CDR3 DNA follows: TGTGCCAGCAGCCCACCGGGACAGGGACACAATGAGCAGTTCTTC. This sequence encodes CASSPPGQGHNEQFF.

The chain recombines TRBV30 with TRBJ2-2; TRBD2 aligns across 8 bases. The length of the CDR3 is 21 residues. After removal of 0 bases from V and 3 bases from J, the junction contained 21 bases not matched to a gene. CDR1 and CDR2 (germline): GTSNPN, SVGIG (reference sequence). Here the CDR3 DNA reads TGTGCCTGGAGTGTACCCGGGACTAGAAACGGGAGGCCTCCGGACACCGGGGAGCTGTTTTTT. Translating it yields CAWSVPGTRNGRPPDTGELFF. Combining the CDR3 with reference TRBV30 and TRBJ2-2 gives the whole variable domain SQTIHQWPATLVQPVGSPLSLECTVEGTSNPNLYWYRQAAGRGLQLLFYSVGIGQISSEVPQNLSASRPQDRQFILSSKKLLLSDSGFYLCAWSVPGTRNGRPPDTGELFFGEGSRLTVL.

This chain uses TRBV6-5 with TRBJ1-2; the D is unclear. Per the germline V gene, CDR1 is MNHEY and CDR2 is SVGAGI. V gave up 2 bases and J gave up 0 bases, with 10 bases separating them. The CDR3 consists of 15 residues. The CDR3 bases are TGTGCCAGCAGTTACAGTACTGCCTCTAACTATGGCTACACCTTC. It encodes CASSYSTASNYGYTF.

The CDR3 DNA is TGTGCCAGCTCCCGAAGGGGTGGAACAGTTAATGAGCAGTTCTTC. Its protein is CASSRRGGTVNEQFF. The chain employs TRBV6-5 and TRBJ2-1; D perhaps matches TRBD1 (5 bases). CDR1 is MNHEY, CDR2 SVGAGI, per germline. Trimming removed 8 bases from V and 7 bases from J, with 21 bases in between. This CDR3 comprises 15 residues.

This chain links TRBV19 with TRBJ2-7; 8 bases are shared with TRBD2. V lost 1 base and J lost 4; bases outside the gene matches: 3. This CDR3 is built from 14 residues. The V gene's germline CDR1 is LNHDA and CDR2 SQIVND (reference sequence). The CDR3 region has the DNA TGTGCCAGTAGTATAGTCGCGGGAGGTTACGAGCAGTACTTC. This gives the protein CASSIVAGGYEQYF.

The rearrangement links TRBV7-6 to TRBJ2-2; D not resolved. Trimming cost V 4 bases and J 0 bases, with 6 bases left between them. This CDR3 is built from 14 residues. Germline CDR1 SGHVS, CDR2 FNYEAQ. Here the CDR3 reads CASSSRANTGELFF. In nucleotides, the CDR3 is TGTGCCAGCAGCTCCCGGGCGAACACCGGGGAGCTGTTTTTT. Looking up the rest from reference TRBV7-6 and TRBJ2-2 gives the full variable domain: GAGVSQSPRYKVTKRGQDVALRCDPISGHVSLYWYRQALGQGPEFLTYFNYEAQQDKSGLPNDRFSAERPEGSISTLTIQRTEQRDSAMYRCASSSRANTGELFFGEGSRLTVL.

The V gene is TRBV9, the J gene TRBJ2-7; 8 bases are a match to TRBD2. Germline CDR1 reads SGDLS; CDR2 reads YYNGEE. CDR3 length: 19 residues. The J segment lost 3 bases and the V segment lost 2 bases, leaving 19 bases of the junction unmatched. Written as DNA, the CDR3 is TGTGCCAGCAGCGTCCAAATATCAAACAGCGGGAGAGGCAGCTACGAGCAGTACTTC. Its protein is CASSVQISNSGRGSYEQYF.

This sequence joins TRBV28 and TRBJ1-4, with 7 bases lining up with TRBD1. Germline V gene sequence: CDR1 MDHEN, CDR2 SYDVKM. The CDR3 loop spans 14 amino acids. V was pared by 8 bases and J by 8 bases, with 11 bases of the junction left unmatched. The CDR3 is CASGGTVAGEKLFF. The CDR3 DNA is TGTGCCAGCGGAGGGACAGTCGCCGGGGAAAAACTGTTTTTT.

The chain is built from TRBV29-1 and TRBJ2-3; 9 positions match TRBD2. Trimming cost V 4 bases and J 4 bases; bases outside gene matches: 9. The length of the CDR3 is 15 residues. Germline V CDR1 and CDR2: SQVTM, ANQGSEA. In DNA, the CDR3 is TGCAGCGTTGTCGGCGTGGCGGGAGGGTCAGATACGCAGTATTTT. Amino acids: CSVVGVAGGSDTQYF.

The chain employs TRBV2 and TRBJ1-6; D may be TRBD1 (5 bases). The CDR3 runs to 14 residues. With 6 bases removed from V and 3 bases from J, the gap between germline ends came to 9 bases. Germline CDR1 is SNHLY and CDR2 is FYNNEI. The CDR3 reads CASRADNYNSPLHF. The CDR3, as DNA: TGTGCCAGCAGGGCGGACAACTATAATTCACCCCTCCACTTT.

V gene TRBV5-4 combines with J gene TRBJ2-2; 13 bases match TRBD2. This CDR3 has 15 amino acids. The V gene's germline CDR1 is SGHNT and CDR2 YYREEE (reference sequence). V lost 1 base and J lost 6; bases outside the gene matches: 0. CDR3 DNA: TGTGCCAGCAGCTTGACTAGCGGGGGGGCCGGGGAGCTGTTTTTT. The encoded protein is CASSLTSGGAGELFF.

V gene TRBV7-8 combines with J gene TRBJ2-5; 7 nucleotides line up with TRBD1. The CDR3 loop spans 15 amino acids. V lost 7 bases, J lost 5 bases, and 13 bases stayed unmatched. Germline V lookup: CDR1 SGHVS, CDR2 FQNEAQ. CDR3 loop: CASNRDRVEGETQYF. CDR3 DNA sequence: TGTGCCAGCAACCGAGACAGGGTTGAAGGGGAGACCCAGTACTTC.

The chain carries TRBV6-5 and TRBJ2-7; tentatively, D is TRBD2 (6 bases). V dropped 0 bases and J dropped 0 bases, with 9 bases sitting between them. The CDR3 loop spans 15 amino acids. The germline V gene encodes CDR1 MNHEY and CDR2 SVGAGI. CDR3 amino acids: CASSYSPGVSYEQYF. The CDR3 coding sequence is TGTGCCAGCAGTTACTCGCCGGGGGTCTCCTACGAGCAGTACTTC.

This chain connects TRBV5-1 to TRBJ1-2; 10 nucleotides match TRBD1. Trimming at V came to 4 bases and at J to 8 bases, leaving 8 bases not matched to a gene. This CDR3 is built from 14 residues. In germline, CDR1 is SGHRS, CDR2 YFSETQ. CDR3 nucleotide sequence: TGCGCCAGCAGCGTAGGGACAGGGGCTAGAGGCTACACCTTC. Its translation is CASSVGTGARGYTF.

The V and J genes are TRBV5-4 and TRBJ1-6, with 11 bases identical to TRBD1. CDR3 size: 18 residues. The ends lost 6 bases at V and 4 bases at J; junction bases unmatched: 12. CDR1 SGHNT and CDR2 YYREEE come from the germline V gene (reference sequence). The CDR3 loop is CASTPDRGPGAYNSPLHF. CDR3 in DNA: TGTGCCAGCACTCCGGACAGGGGGCCAGGGGCTTATAATTCACCCCTCCACTTT.

This sequence joins TRBV5-1 and TRBJ2-2, with 9 bases aligning to TRBD1. CDR3 length: 15 amino acids. CDR1 and CDR2 from the germline V gene are SGHRS and YFSETQ. The junction had 13 bases not matched to a gene; V was cut back by 8 bases and J by 8 bases. The CDR3 DNA reads TGCGCCAGTGCTGACCGGACAGGGGCTTCGGGGGAGCTGTTTTTT. It encodes CASADRTGASGELFF.

The chain recombines TRBV12-2 with TRBJ2-7; no check of the table's D call, TRBD2, against the DNA was made. TRBV12-2 corresponds to a pseudogene. The CDR3 totals 18 residues. The CDR3 loop reads CASRSLSQTSGRFYEQYF. The CDR3 DNA reads as TGTGCAAGTCGCTCACTCTCCCAAACTAGCGGGAGGTTTTACGAGCAGTACTTC.

J is TRBJ1-5 and V is TRBV4-1; D may be TRBD1 (5 bases). Trimming cost V 0 bases and J 6 bases, with 12 bases left between them. Looked up from germline, CDR1 is MGHRA and CDR2 is YSYEKL. The CDR3 is 15 residues long. The CDR3 region has the DNA TGCGCCAGCAGCCAAGAAAAGGGGATGGGTCAGCCCCAGCATTTT. Protein: CASSQEKGMGQPQHF.

The chain has TRBV7-6 and TRBJ2-5, with TRBD2 as a possible D gene (7 bases). Germline V gene lookup returns CDR1 SGHVS and CDR2 FNYEAQ. The CDR3 is 15 residues long. V lost 3 bases, J lost 4 bases, and 15 bases lay in between. Here the CDR3 reads CASSLGGGELETQYF. The DNA of the CDR3 is TGTGCCAGCAGCTTGGGAGGGGGTGAGCTAGAGACCCAGTACTTC.